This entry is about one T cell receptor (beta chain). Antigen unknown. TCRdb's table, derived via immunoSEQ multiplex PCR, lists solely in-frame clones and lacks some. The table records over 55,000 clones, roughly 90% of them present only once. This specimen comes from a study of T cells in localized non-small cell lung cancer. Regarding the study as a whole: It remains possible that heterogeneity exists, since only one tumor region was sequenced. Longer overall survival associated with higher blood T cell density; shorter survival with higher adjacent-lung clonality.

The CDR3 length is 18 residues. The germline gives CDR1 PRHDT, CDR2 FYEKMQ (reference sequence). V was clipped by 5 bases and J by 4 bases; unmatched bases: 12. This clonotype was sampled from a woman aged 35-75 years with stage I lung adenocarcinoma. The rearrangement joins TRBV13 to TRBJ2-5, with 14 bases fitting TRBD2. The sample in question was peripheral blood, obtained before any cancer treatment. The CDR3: CASSLSPGLAGERETQYF. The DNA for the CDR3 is TGTGCCAGCAGCCTATCACCGGGACTAGCGGGAGAGAGAGAGACCCAGTACTTC.